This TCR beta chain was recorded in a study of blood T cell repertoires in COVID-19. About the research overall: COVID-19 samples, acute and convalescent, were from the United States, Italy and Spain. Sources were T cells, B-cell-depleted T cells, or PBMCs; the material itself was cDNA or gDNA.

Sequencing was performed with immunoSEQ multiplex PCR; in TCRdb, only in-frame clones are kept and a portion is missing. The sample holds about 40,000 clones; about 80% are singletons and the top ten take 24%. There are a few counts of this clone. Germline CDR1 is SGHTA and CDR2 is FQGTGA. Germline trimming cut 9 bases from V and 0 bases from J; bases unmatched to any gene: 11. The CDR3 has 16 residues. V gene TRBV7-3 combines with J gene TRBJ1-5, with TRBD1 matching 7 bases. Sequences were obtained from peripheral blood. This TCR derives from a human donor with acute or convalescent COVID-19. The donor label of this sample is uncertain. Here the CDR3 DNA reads TGTGCCAGTACAGACAGGGCGGGTTTTAGCAATCAGCCCCAGCATTTT. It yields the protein CASTDRAGFSNQPQHF. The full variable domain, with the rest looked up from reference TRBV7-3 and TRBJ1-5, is GAGVSQTPSNKVTEKGKYVELRCDPISGHTALYWYRQSLGQGPEFLIYFQGTGAADDSGLPNDRFFAVRPEGSVSTLKIQRTERGDSAVYLCASTDRAGFSNQPQHFGDGTRLSIL.